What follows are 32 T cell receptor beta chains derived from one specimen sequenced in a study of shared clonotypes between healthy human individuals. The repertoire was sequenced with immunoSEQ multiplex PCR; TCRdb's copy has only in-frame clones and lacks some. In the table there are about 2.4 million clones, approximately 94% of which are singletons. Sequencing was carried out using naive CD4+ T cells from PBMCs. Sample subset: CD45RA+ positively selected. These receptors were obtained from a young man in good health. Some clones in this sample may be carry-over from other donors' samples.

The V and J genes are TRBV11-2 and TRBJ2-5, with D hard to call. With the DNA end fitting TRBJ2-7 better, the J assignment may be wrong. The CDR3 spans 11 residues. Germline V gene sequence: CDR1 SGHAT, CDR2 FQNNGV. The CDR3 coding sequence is TGTGCCAGCAGCCTCACCTACGAGCAGTACTTC. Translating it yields CASSLTYEQYF.

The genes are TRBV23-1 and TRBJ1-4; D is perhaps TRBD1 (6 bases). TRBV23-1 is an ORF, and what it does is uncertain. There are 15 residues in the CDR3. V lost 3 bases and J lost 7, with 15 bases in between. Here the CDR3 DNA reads TGCGCCAGCAGTCACCCCAAGGACAGTTTTGAAAAACTGTTTTTT. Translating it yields CASSHPKDSFEKLFF.

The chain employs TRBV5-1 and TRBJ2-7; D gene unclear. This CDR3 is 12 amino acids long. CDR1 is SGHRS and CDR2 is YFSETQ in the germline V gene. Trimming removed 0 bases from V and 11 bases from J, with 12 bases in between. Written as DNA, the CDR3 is TGCGCCAGCAGCTTGGCCGGGCAGGCCGAGTACTTC. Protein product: CASSLAGQAEYF.

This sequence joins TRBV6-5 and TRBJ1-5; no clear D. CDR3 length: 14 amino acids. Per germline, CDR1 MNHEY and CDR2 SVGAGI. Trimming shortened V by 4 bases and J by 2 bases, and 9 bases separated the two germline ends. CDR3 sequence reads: CASSSTQGNQPQHF. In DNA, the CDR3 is TGTGCCAGCAGTTCTACGCAGGGCAATCAGCCCCAGCATTTT.

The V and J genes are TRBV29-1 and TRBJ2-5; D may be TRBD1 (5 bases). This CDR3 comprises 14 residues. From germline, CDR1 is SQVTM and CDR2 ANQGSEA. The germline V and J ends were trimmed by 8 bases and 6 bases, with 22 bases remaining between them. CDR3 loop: CSFSPIWGMKTQYF. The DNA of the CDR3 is TGCAGCTTCTCCCCGATATGGGGCATGAAGACCCAGTACTTC.

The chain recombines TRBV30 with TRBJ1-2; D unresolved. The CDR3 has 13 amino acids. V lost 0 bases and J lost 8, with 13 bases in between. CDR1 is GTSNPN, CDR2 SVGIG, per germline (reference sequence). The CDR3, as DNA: TGTGCCTGGAGTGTACTGGTCTGGAGGGGCTACACCTTC. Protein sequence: CAWSVLVWRGYTF.

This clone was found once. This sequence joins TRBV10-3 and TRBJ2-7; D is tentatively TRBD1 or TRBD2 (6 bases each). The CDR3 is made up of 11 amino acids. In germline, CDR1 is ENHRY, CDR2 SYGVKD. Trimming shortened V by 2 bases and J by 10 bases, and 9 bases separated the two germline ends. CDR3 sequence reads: CAISERGDQYF. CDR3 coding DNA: TGTGCCATCAGTGAGAGGGGGGATCAGTACTTC.

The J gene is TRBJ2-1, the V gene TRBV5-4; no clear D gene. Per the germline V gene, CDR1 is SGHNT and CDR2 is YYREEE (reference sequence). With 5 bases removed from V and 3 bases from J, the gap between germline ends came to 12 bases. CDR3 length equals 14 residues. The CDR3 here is CASRSLDDYNEQFF. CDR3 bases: TGTGCCAGCAGATCGCTGGACGACTACAATGAGCAGTTCTTC.

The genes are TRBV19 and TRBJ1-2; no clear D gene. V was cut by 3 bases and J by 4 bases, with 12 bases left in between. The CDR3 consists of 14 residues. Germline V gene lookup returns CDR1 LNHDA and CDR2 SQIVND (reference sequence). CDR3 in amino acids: CASSITGSSYGYTF. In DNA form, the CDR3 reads TGTGCCAGTAGTATTACGGGGTCTTCCTATGGCTACACCTTC.

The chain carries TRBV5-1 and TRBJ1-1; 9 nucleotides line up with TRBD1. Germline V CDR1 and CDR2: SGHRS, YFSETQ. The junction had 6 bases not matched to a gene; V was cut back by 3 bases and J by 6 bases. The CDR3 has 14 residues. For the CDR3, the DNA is TGCGCCAGCAGCTCCGAGGGACAGGGCGCTGAAGCTTTCTTT. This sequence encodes CASSSEGQGAEAFF.

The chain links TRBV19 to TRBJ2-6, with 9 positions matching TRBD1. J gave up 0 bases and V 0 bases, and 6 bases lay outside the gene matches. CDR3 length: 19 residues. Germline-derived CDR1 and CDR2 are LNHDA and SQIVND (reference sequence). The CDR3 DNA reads TGTGCCAGTAGTATAGAGTTGGGACAGGGCAGCTCTGGGGCCAACGTCCTGACTTTC. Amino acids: CASSIELGQGSSGANVLTF. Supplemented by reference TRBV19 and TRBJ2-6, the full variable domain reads DGGITQSPKYLFRKEGQNVTLSCEQNLNHDAMYWYRQDPGQGLRLIYYSQIVNDFQKGDIAEGYSVSREKKESFPLTVTSAQKNPTAFYLCASSIELGQGSSGANVLTFGAGSRLTVL.

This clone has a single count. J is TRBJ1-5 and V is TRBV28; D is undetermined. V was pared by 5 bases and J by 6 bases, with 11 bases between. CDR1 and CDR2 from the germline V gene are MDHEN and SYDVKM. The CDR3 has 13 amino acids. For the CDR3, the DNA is TGTGCCAGCAGTCCCCAGTTGAGTCAGCCCCAGCATTTT. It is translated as CASSPQLSQPQHF.

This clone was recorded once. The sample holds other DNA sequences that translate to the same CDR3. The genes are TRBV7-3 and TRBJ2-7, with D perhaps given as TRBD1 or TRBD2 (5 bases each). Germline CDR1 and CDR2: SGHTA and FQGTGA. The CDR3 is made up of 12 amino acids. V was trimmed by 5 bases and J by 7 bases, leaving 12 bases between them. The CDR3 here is CASSLIGGEQYF. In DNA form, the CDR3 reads TGTGCCAGCAGCCTCATTGGGGGTGAGCAGTACTTC.

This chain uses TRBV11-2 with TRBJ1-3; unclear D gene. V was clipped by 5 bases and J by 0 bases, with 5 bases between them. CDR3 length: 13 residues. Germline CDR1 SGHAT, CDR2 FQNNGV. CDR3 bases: TGTGCCAGCAGCCCGAGCTCTGGAAACACCATATATTTT. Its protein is CASSPSSGNTIYF.

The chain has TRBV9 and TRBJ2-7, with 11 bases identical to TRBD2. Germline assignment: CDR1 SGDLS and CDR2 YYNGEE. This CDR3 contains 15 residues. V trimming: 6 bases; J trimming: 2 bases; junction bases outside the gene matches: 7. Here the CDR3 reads CASTRGTSGTYEQYF. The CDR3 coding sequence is TGTGCCAGCACCCGCGGGACTAGCGGTACCTACGAGCAGTACTTC.

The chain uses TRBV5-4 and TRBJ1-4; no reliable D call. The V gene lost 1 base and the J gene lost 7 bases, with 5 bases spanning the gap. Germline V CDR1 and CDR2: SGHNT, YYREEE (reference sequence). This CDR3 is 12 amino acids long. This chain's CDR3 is CASSLKIEKLFF. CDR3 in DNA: TGTGCCAGCAGCTTGAAAATTGAAAAACTGTTTTTT.

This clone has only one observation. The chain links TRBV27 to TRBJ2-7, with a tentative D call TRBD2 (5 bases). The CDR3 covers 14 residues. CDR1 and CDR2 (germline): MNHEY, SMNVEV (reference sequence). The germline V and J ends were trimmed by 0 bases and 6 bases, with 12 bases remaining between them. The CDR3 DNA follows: TGTGCCAGCAGTTTATCGGCGAGAGCGGCCGAGCAGTACTTC. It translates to CASSLSARAAEQYF.

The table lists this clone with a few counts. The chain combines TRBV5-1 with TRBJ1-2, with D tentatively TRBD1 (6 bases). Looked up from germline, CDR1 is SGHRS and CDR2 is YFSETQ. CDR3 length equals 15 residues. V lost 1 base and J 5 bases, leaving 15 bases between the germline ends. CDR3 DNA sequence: TGCGCCAGCAGCTTGCAACAGGGAATTCCTTATGGCTACACCTTC. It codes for CASSLQQGIPYGYTF.

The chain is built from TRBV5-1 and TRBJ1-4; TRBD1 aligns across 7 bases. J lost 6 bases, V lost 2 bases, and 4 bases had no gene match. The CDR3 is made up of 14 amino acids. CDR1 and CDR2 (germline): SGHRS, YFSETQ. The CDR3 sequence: CASSFDRVYEKLFF. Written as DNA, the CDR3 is TGCGCCAGCAGCTTTGACAGGGTGTATGAAAAACTGTTTTTT.

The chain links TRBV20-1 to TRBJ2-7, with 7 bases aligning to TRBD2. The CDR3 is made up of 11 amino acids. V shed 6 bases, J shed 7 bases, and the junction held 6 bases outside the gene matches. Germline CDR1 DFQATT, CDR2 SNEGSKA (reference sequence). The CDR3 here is CSALLAFEQYF. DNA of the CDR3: TGCAGTGCATTACTAGCGTTTGAGCAGTACTTC.

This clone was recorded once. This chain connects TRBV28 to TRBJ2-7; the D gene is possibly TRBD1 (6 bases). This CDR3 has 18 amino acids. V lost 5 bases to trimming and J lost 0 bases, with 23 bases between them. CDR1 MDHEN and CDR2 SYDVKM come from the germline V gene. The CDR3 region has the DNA TGTGCCAGCAGTCAACGCACAGGGTCCGGAGATTACTCCTACGAGCAGTACTTC. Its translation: CASSQRTGSGDYSYEQYF.

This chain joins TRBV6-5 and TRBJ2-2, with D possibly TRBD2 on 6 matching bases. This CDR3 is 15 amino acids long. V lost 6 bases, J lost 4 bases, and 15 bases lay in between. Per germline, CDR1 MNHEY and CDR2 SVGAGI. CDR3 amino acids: CASSLSGGSTGELFF. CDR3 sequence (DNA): TGTGCCAGCAGCCTCAGTGGAGGGTCCACCGGGGAGCTGTTTTTT.

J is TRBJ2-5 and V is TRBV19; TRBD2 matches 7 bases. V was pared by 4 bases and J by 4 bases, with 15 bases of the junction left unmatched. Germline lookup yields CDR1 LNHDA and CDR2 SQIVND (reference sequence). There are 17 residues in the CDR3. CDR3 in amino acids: CASSTSWRGRSVETQYF. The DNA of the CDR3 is TGTGCCAGTAGTACATCATGGCGGGGGAGGAGTGTAGAGACCCAGTACTTC. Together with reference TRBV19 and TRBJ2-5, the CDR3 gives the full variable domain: DGGITQSPKYLFRKEGQNVTLSCEQNLNHDAMYWYRQDPGQGLRLIYYSQIVNDFQKGDIAEGYSVSREKKESFPLTVTSAQKNPTAFYLCASSTSWRGRSVETQYFGPGTRLLVL.

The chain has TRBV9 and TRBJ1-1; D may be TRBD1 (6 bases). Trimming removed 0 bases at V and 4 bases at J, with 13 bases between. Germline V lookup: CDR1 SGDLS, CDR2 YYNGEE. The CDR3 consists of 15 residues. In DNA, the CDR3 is TGTGCCAGCAGCGTAGCGGGGGCGTTTGTCACTGAAGCTTTCTTT. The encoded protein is CASSVAGAFVTEAFF.

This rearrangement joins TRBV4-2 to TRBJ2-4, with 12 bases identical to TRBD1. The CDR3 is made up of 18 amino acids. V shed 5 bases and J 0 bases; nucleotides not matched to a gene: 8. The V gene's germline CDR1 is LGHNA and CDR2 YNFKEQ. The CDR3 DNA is TGTGCCAGCAGCTCCGGGACAGGGGGCCTACTAGCCAAAAACATTCAGTACTTC. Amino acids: CASSSGTGGLLAKNIQYF.

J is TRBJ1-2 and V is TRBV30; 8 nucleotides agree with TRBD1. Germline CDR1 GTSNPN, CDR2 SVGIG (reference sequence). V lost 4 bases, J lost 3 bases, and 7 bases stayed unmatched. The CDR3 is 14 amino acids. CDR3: CAWTPQGAYYGYTF. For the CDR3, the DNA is TGTGCCTGGACCCCGCAGGGGGCGTACTATGGCTACACCTTC.

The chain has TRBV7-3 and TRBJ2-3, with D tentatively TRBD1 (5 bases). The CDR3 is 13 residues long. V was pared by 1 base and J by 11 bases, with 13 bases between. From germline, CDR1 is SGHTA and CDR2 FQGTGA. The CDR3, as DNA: TGTGCCAGCAGCTTAATGGAGACAGCGCTGCAGTATTTT. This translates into CASSLMETALQYF.

This chain's CDR3 is CASSAQGYLYGYTF. Written as DNA, the CDR3 is TGTGCCAGCAGCGCCCAGGGCTACCTCTATGGCTACACCTTC. The chain combines TRBV7-2 with TRBJ1-2, with D possibly being TRBD1 (5 bases). Germline CDR1 SGHTA, CDR2 FQGNSA. The V end was cut by 5 bases, the J end by 4 bases, with 14 bases between. This CDR3 has 14 amino acids.

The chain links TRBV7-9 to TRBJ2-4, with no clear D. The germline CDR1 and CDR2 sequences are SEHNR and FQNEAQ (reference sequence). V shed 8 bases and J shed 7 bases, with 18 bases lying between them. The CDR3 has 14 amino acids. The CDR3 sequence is CASFPAVFGNIQYF. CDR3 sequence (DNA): TGTGCCAGCTTCCCGGCGGTCTTCGGGAACATTCAGTACTTC. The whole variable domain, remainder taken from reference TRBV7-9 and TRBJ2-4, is DTGVSQNPRHKITKRGQNVTFRCDPISEHNRLYWYRQTLGQGPEFLTYFQNEAQLEKSRLLSDRFSAERPKGSFSTLEIQRTEQGDSAMYLCASFPAVFGNIQYFGAGTRLSVL.

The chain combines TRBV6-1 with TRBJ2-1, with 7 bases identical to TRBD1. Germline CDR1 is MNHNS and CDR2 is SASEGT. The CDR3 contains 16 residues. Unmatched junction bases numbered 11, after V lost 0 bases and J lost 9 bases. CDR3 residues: CASSEAWSGGRAEQFF. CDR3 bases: TGTGCCAGCAGTGAAGCGTGGTCAGGGGGTAGGGCTGAGCAGTTCTTC.

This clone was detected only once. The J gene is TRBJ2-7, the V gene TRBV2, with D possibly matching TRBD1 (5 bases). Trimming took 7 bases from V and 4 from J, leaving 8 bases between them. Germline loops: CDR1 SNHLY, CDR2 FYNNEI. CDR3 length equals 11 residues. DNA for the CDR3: TGTGCCAGCACTGCAGGGTACGAGCAGTACTTC. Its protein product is CASTAGYEQYF.

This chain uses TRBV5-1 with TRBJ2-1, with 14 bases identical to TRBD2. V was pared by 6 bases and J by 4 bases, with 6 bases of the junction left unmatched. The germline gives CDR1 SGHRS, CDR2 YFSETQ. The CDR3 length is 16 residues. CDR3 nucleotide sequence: TGCGCCAGCACCATGACTAGCGGGAGGGGTTACAATGAGCAGTTCTTC. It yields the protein CASTMTSGRGYNEQFF.